Below, 30 T cell receptor beta chains from the same sample are listed, as sequenced in a study of cytomegalovirus exposure and HLA in healthy donors. PCR used 60 Vbeta primers and 13 Jbeta primers. Sequenced by immunoSEQ multiplex PCR; TCRdb stores in-frame clones only, minus some. The sample holds 110,000 or so clones, about 61% seen once. The sample was PBMCs. These receptors all stem from a man younger than 30 in good health and CMV-seropositive.

The chain recombines TRBV30 with TRBJ1-5, with 7 bases lining up with TRBD1. In germline, CDR1 is GTSNPN, CDR2 SVGIG (reference sequence). This CDR3 is built from 15 residues. J gave up 5 bases and V 0 bases, and 7 bases lay outside the gene matches. The CDR3 DNA reads as TGTGCCTGGAGTGTAGGGCAGGGGGTTGATCAGCCCCAGCATTTT. It codes for CAWSVGQGVDQPQHF. The full variable domain, with the rest looked up from reference TRBV30 and TRBJ1-5, is SQTIHQWPATLVQPVGSPLSLECTVEGTSNPNLYWYRQAAGRGLQLLFYSVGIGQISSEVPQNLSASRPQDRQFILSSKKLLLSDSGFYLCAWSVGQGVDQPQHFGDGTRLSIL.

This clone has a single count. The V call is TRBV7-9, the J call TRBJ2-5; D gene uncertain. There are 12 residues in the CDR3. With 6 bases removed from V and 5 bases from J, the gap between germline ends came to 10 bases. From germline, CDR1 is SEHNR and CDR2 FQNEAQ (reference sequence). CDR3 amino acids: CASSLTWETQYF. For the CDR3, the DNA is TGTGCCAGCAGTCTCACTTGGGAGACCCAGTACTTC.

The V call is TRBV5-4, the J call TRBJ1-1, with 8 bases aligning to TRBD1. The CDR3 length is 14 residues. Germline assignment: CDR1 SGHNT and CDR2 YYREEE (reference sequence). Trimming took 4 bases from V and 3 from J; bases not matched to a gene: 5. CDR3 amino acids: CASSQQGGDTEAFF. The CDR3 DNA follows: TGTGCCAGCAGCCAACAGGGGGGGGACACTGAAGCTTTCTTT.

As DNA, the CDR3 is TGTGCCAGCAGGACTAGCGGGGGACCCCCCACGCAGTATTTT. Translating it yields CASRTSGGPPTQYF. The V call is TRBV5-6, the J call TRBJ2-3; 12 nucleotides line up with TRBD2. This CDR3 has 14 residues. Germline CDR1 is SGHDT and CDR2 is YYEEEE. J lost 9 bases, V lost 5 bases, and 7 bases had no gene match.

This sequence joins TRBV7-3 and TRBJ2-2; 10 bases are a match to TRBD2. V shed 5 bases and J 8 bases; nucleotides not matched to a gene: 5. The CDR3 has 14 residues. Germline V gives CDR1 SGHTA, CDR2 FQGTGA. The DNA of the CDR3 is TGTGCCAGCAGCCCCGCTAGCGGGGGTGGGGAGCTGTTTTTT. It translates to CASSPASGGGELFF. Combining the CDR3 with reference TRBV7-3 and TRBJ2-2 gives the whole variable domain GAGVSQTPSNKVTEKGKYVELRCDPISGHTALYWYRQSLGQGPEFLIYFQGTGAADDSGLPNDRFFAVRPEGSVSTLKIQRTERGDSAVYLCASSPASGGGELFFGEGSRLTVL.

The sample holds one count of this clone. The rearrangement links TRBV5-5 to TRBJ2-1; tentative D call: TRBD2 (6 bases). In germline, CDR1 is SGHKS, CDR2 YYEKEE (reference sequence). Between the trimmed V and J ends, which lost 2 bases and 1 base, there was a span of 10 bases. The CDR3 has 15 residues. The CDR3 sequence is CASSFGGLSYNEQFF. DNA of the CDR3: TGTGCCAGCAGCTTCGGAGGGCTGTCCTACAATGAGCAGTTCTTC. Using reference TRBV5-5 and TRBJ2-1 for the parts outside the CDR3, the full variable domain is DAGVTQSPTHLIKTRGQQVTLRCSPISGHKSVSWYQQVLGQGPQFIFQYYEKEERGRGNFPDRFSARQFPNYSSELNVNALLLGDSALYLCASSFGGLSYNEQFFGPGTRLTVL.

The chain uses TRBV28 and TRBJ2-5, with TRBD1 identical over 9 bases. The CDR3 loop spans 14 amino acids. Unmatched junction bases numbered 4, after V lost 3 bases and J lost 5 bases. The germline CDR1 and CDR2 sequences are MDHEN and SYDVKM. The DNA for the CDR3 is TGTGCCAGCAGTTTCCGGGACAGGGCCGAGACCCAGTACTTC. Translating gives CASSFRDRAETQYF.

This clone showed up just once. The V and J genes are TRBV5-6 and TRBJ2-1, with TRBD2 matching 14 bases. Germline V lookup: CDR1 SGHDT, CDR2 YYEEEE. The V gene end was trimmed by 0 bases and the J gene end by 1 base; junction bases not matched to a gene: 0. This CDR3 spans 17 amino acids. This chain's CDR3 is CASSLGLAGGSYNEQFF. CDR3 DNA: TGTGCCAGCAGCTTGGGACTAGCGGGGGGGTCCTACAATGAGCAGTTCTTC.

This clone has a handful of counts. The chain has TRBV19 and TRBJ1-5; 7 nucleotides align to TRBD1. The V segment lost 6 bases and the J segment 2 bases; nucleotides outside the gene matches: 7. CDR1 and CDR2 (germline): LNHDA, SQIVND (reference sequence). The CDR3 totals 15 residues. CDR3 DNA sequence: TGTGCCAGTAGATTCACAGGGGACGGCAATCAGCCCCAGCATTTT. Translated: CASRFTGDGNQPQHF.

With regard to this clone: At one boundary the junction diverges from the germline segment, which might be a read error. The rearrangement uses TRBV7-3 and TRBJ2-3; TRBD2 is a possible D gene (5 bases). This CDR3 is built from 14 residues. Germline V lookup: CDR1 SGHTA, CDR2 FQGTGA. The CDR3 is CASSVTRGGDTQYF. As DNA, the CDR3 is TGTGCCAGCAGCGTAACCCGTGGAGGAGATACGCAGTATTTT.

The chain couples TRBV11-2 to TRBJ1-2; a possible D gene is TRBD1 (6 bases). Germline assignment: CDR1 SGHAT and CDR2 FQNNGV. Trimming took off 0 bases at V and 4 bases at J, with 18 bases between the two ends. The CDR3 consists of 17 residues. DNA of the CDR3: TGTGCCAGCAGCTTAGATCTGAAGAATACAGGGTCCTATGGCTACACCTTC. It translates to CASSLDLKNTGSYGYTF.

In this sample, this clone turned up a few times. V usage is TRBV7-2 and J usage is TRBJ2-2; 10 nucleotides agree with TRBD1. The CDR3 is 14 amino acids. From germline, CDR1 is SGHTA and CDR2 FQGNSA. The trim removed 6 bases at V and 5 bases at J, leaving 3 bases unmatched. The CDR3 sequence is CASSRQGATGELFF. The DNA of the CDR3 is TGTGCCAGCAGTCGACAGGGGGCGACCGGGGAGCTGTTTTTT.

The chain has TRBV15 and TRBJ1-2, with TRBD1 as a possible D gene (6 bases). Trimming pared 5 bases from V and 2 bases from J, leaving 9 bases between. The CDR3 runs to 13 residues. Germline CDR1 LNHNV, CDR2 YYDKDF (reference sequence). CDR3 region: CATSPDRNYGYTF. In nucleotides, the CDR3 is TGTGCCACCAGCCCTGACAGGAACTATGGCTACACCTTC. Based on the CDR3 plus reference TRBV15 and TRBJ1-2, the full variable domain is DAMVIQNPRYQVTQFGKPVTLSCSQTLNHNVMYWYQQKSSQAPKLLFHYYDKDFNNEADTPDNFQSRRPNTSFCFLDIRSPGLGDTAMYLCATSPDRNYGYTFGSGTRLTVV.

Here the CDR3 DNA reads TGTGCCAGTAGTAGTAGGTGGGCCGTCGATGAAAAACTGTTTTTT. The encoded protein is CASSSRWAVDEKLFF. The chain links TRBV19 to TRBJ1-4; no clear D gene. Germline CDR1 and CDR2: LNHDA and SQIVND (reference sequence). There are 15 residues in the CDR3. V shed 4 bases and J shed 6 bases, with 15 bases lying between them.

This clone was found a few times. The gene calls are TRBV27 and TRBJ2-5; TRBD1 might be the D (6 bases). Per the germline V gene, CDR1 is MNHEY and CDR2 is SMNVEV (reference sequence). The CDR3 loop spans 14 amino acids. With 5 bases removed from V and 5 bases from J, the gap between germline ends came to 15 bases. The CDR3 bases are TGTGCCAGCAGTAGGGGGACGGTCCGGGAGACCCAGTACTTC. This sequence encodes CASSRGTVRETQYF.

This clone was counted between two and nine times. The V call is TRBV9, the J call TRBJ1-2, with 7 bases identical to TRBD1. J lost 8 bases, V lost 4 bases, and 17 bases had no gene match. Germline V gives CDR1 SGDLS, CDR2 YYNGEE. This CDR3 is 16 amino acids long. The CDR3 DNA is TGTGCCAGCAGCTTAGGGACCTTGGGACAGCCATCCGGCTACACCTTC. It is translated as CASSLGTLGQPSGYTF.

The V and J genes are TRBV19 and TRBJ1-6; a weak D match, TRBD1 (5 bases). This CDR3 contains 12 residues. Trimming took 5 bases from V and 12 from J, leaving 11 bases between them. Germline V CDR1 and CDR2: LNHDA, SQIVND (reference sequence). CDR3 sequence: CASSLSGGPLHF. DNA of the CDR3: TGTGCCAGTAGTCTCTCGGGGGGACCCCTCCACTTT.

The V and J genes are TRBV5-1 and TRBJ2-1, with D unresolved. The ends were cut back, 3 bases at V and 12 bases at J, with 13 bases in the middle. The CDR3 sequence is 12 residues long. Germline V gene lookup returns CDR1 SGHRS and CDR2 YFSETQ. CDR3 region: CASSSAPLGQFF. The CDR3 nucleotides read TGCGCCAGCAGCTCGGCCCCCCTAGGGCAGTTCTTC.

The chain carries TRBV12-2 and TRBJ1-2. TRBV12-2 is a pseudogene locus. The CDR3 is 16 amino acids. The CDR3 region is CASRLEAGLCTYGYTF. CDR3 DNA: TGTGCAAGTCGCTTAGAAGCGGGCCTCTGCACCTATGGCTACACCTTC.

This chain links TRBV5-1 with TRBJ2-2; the D gene is possibly TRBD2 (5 bases). Trimming stripped 7 bases from V and 0 bases from J, with 7 bases between. CDR1 and CDR2 from the germline V gene are SGHRS and YFSETQ. The CDR3 extends over 13 amino acids. The CDR3 nucleotides read TGCGCCAGCGGGAGCGCGAACACCGGGGAGCTGTTTTTT. Protein: CASGSANTGELFF.

J is TRBJ1-2 and V is TRBV27; no reliable D call. This CDR3 is built from 15 residues. Per the germline V gene, CDR1 is MNHEY and CDR2 is SMNVEV (reference sequence). Trimming cost V 0 bases and J 4 bases, with 12 bases left between them. This chain's CDR3 is CASSLSPGLVYGYTF. The CDR3 region has the DNA TGTGCCAGCAGTTTATCCCCGGGTTTGGTCTATGGCTACACCTTC.

J is TRBJ2-3 and V is TRBV4-1; D call uncertain. Trimming took off 1 base at V and 3 bases at J, with 5 bases between the two ends. In germline, CDR1 is MGHRA, CDR2 YSYEKL. The CDR3 totals 13 residues. CDR3: CASSQVATDTQYF. The CDR3 region has the DNA TGCGCCAGCAGCCAAGTTGCGACAGATACGCAGTATTTT.

The genes are TRBV13 and TRBJ1-6; D remains ambiguous. The ends were cut back, 1 base at V and 13 bases at J, with 14 bases in the middle. CDR3 length equals 14 residues. In germline, CDR1 is PRHDT, CDR2 FYEKMQ (reference sequence). Here the CDR3 DNA reads TGTGCCAGCAGCTTAGCGAGGGTTGGGTCGCCCCTCCACTTT. Amino acid sequence: CASSLARVGSPLHF.

This clone has just a few counts. The CDR3 here is CASSLNGRAQETQYF. As DNA, the CDR3 is TGTGCCAGCAGCTTAAATGGCAGGGCTCAAGAGACCCAGTACTTC. The chain couples TRBV7-3 to TRBJ2-5; weak D call: TRBD1 (5 bases). Germline V CDR1 and CDR2: SGHTA, FQGTGA. CDR3 length equals 15 residues. V dropped 1 base and J dropped 2 bases, with 11 bases sitting between them.

This sequence joins TRBV4-1 and TRBJ2-6, with 12 bases identical to TRBD1. The CDR3 loop spans 19 amino acids. Germline trimming cut 2 bases from V and 4 bases from J; bases unmatched to any gene: 9. Germline V gives CDR1 MGHRA, CDR2 YSYEKL. The CDR3 region has the DNA TGCGCCAGCAGCCAAACCGGGACAGGGGGCGCGGGGGGGGCCAACGTCCTGACTTTC. Encoded protein: CASSQTGTGGAGGANVLTF.

This chain connects TRBV18 to TRBJ1-6, with D possibly TRBD1 on 5 matching bases. Trimming cost V 3 bases and J 0 bases, with 12 bases left between them. CDR1 and CDR2 (germline): KGHSH, LQKENI. CDR3 size: 17 residues. The CDR3 region has the DNA TGTGCCAGCTCACCGTTACAGGCTAGCTCCTATAATTCACCCCTCCACTTT. Its protein is CASSPLQASSYNSPLHF.

V and J are TRBV6-4 and TRBJ2-5; 9 bases line up with TRBD2. Germline CDR1 is MRHNA and CDR2 is SNTAGT. The CDR3 runs 15 residues. The junction had 9 bases not matched to a gene; V was cut back by 5 bases and J by 5 bases. The CDR3 bases are TGTGCCAGCAGTACTGATAGCGGGGGCATGGAGACCCAGTACTTC. Translation gives CASSTDSGGMETQYF.

In nucleotides, the CDR3 is TGCGCCAGCAGCAGGGGGGGACCCTACGAGCAGTACTTC. Translated, it gives CASSRGGPYEQYF. The chain carries TRBV5-1 and TRBJ2-7; the D gene is possibly TRBD2 (7 bases). The CDR3 covers 13 residues. Germline-derived CDR1 and CDR2 are SGHRS and YFSETQ. Trimming pared 4 bases from V and 2 bases from J, leaving 10 bases between. Drawing the rest from reference TRBV5-1 and TRBJ2-7, the complete variable domain is KAGVTQTPRYLIKTRGQQVTLSCSPISGHRSVSWYQQTPGQGLQFLFEYFSETQRNKGNFPGRFSGRQFSNSRSEMNVSTLELGDSALYLCASSRGGPYEQYFGPGTRLTVT.

The chain combines TRBV5-1 with TRBJ1-1; maybe TRBD1 (5 bases). The CDR3 contains 16 residues. Trimming took off 5 bases at V and 0 bases at J, with 17 bases between the two ends. Germline V gene lookup returns CDR1 SGHRS and CDR2 YFSETQ. CDR3 amino acids: CASSLLYRQLNTEAFF. The DNA of the CDR3 is TGCGCCAGCAGTTTACTGTACAGGCAACTGAACACTGAAGCTTTCTTT.

The V call is TRBV7-9, the J call TRBJ2-1, with 8 nucleotides matching TRBD1. The trim removed 5 bases at V and 3 bases at J, leaving 6 bases unmatched. This CDR3 is built from 15 residues. Germline-derived CDR1 and CDR2 are SEHNR and FQNEAQ (reference sequence). The CDR3 DNA reads TGTGCCAGCAGCCCACAGGGGGAACTCTACAATGAGCAGTTCTTC. This translates into CASSPQGELYNEQFF. Full variable domain (outside the CDR3, taken from reference TRBV7-9 and TRBJ2-1): DTGVSQNPRHKITKRGQNVTFRCDPISEHNRLYWYRQTLGQGPEFLTYFQNEAQLEKSRLLSDRFSAERPKGSFSTLEIQRTEQGDSAMYLCASSPQGELYNEQFFGPGTRLTVL.